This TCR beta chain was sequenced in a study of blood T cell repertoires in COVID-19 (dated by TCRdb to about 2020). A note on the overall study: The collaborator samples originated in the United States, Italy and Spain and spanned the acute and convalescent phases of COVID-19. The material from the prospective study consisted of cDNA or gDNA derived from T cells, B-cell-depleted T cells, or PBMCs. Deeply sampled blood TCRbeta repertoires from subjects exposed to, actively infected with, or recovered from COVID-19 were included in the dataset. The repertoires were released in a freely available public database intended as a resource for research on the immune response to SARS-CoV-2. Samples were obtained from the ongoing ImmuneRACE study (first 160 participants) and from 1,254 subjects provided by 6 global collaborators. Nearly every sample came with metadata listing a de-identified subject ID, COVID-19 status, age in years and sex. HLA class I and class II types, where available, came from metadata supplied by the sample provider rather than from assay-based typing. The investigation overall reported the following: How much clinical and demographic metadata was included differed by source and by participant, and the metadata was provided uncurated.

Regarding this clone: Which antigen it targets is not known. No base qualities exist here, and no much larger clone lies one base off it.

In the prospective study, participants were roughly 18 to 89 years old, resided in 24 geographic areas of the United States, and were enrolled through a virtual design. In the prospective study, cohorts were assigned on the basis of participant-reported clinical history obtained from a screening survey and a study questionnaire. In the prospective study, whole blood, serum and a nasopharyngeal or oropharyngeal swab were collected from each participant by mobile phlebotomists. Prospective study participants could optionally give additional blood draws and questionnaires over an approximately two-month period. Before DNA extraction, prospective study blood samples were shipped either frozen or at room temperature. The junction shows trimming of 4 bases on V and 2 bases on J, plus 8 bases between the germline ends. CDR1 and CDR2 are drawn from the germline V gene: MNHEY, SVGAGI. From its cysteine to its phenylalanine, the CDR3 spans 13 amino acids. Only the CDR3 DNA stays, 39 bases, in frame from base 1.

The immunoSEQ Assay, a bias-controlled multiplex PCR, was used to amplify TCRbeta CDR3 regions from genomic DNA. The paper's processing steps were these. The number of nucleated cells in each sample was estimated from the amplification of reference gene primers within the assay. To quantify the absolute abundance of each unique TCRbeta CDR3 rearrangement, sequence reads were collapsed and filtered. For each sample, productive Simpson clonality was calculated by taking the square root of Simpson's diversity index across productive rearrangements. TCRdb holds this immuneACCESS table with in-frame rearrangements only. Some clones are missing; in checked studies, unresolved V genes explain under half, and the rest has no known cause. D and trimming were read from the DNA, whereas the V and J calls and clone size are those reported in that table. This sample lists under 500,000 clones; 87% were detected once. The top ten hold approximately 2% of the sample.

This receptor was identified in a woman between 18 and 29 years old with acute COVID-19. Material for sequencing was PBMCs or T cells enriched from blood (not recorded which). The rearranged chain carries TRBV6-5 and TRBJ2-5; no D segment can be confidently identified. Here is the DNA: TGTGCCAGCAGTTTGGCGGATCAAGAGACCCAGTACTTC. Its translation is CASSLADQETQYF.